This record concerns one T cell receptor beta chain sequence. The data belong to a study of T cell changes during pregnancy in multiple sclerosis. Libraries were prepared by immunoSEQ multiplex PCR; TCRdb keeps only in-frame clonotypes and omits some of them. The sample shows about 40,000 clones, about 92% of them seen only once. Germline CDR1 is SGHDN and CDR2 is FVKESK. V shed 5 bases and J 4 bases; nucleotides not matched to a gene: 5. The CDR3 contains 14 residues. This receptor was obtained from a female donor with multiple sclerosis, enrolled in a pregnancy study. V and J are TRBV14 and TRBJ2-7; TRBD1 matches at 10 bases. Material: CD8+ T cells from peripheral blood mononuclear cells, obtained in the third trimester of pregnancy. For the CDR3, the DNA is TGTGCCAGCAGCTCGGGACAGGGGTTTTACGAGCAGTACTTC. This gives the protein CASSSGQGFYEQYF.